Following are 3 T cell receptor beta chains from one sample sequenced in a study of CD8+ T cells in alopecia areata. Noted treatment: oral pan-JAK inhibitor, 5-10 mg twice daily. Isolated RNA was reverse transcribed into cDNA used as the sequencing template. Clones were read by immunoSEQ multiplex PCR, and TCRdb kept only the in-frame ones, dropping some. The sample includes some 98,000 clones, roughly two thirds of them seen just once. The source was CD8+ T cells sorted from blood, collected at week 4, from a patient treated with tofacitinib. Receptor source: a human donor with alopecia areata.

The CDR3 DNA reads as TGTGCCAGCAGTTTATTAGGGAGAATGAGCAATCAGCCCCAGCATTTT. It encodes CASSLLGRMSNQPQHF. The V call is TRBV27, the J call TRBJ1-5; D call uncertain. Germline CDR1 MNHEY, CDR2 SMNVEV (reference sequence). V was shortened by 1 base and J by 1 base, with 11 bases between the two germline ends. CDR3 length: 16 amino acids.

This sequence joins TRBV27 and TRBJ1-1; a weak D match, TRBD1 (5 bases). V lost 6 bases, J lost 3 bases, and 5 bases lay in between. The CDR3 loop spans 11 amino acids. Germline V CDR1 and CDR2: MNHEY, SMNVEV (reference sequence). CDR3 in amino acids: CASRGDTEAFF. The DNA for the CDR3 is TGTGCCAGCAGGGGGGACACTGAAGCTTTCTTT.

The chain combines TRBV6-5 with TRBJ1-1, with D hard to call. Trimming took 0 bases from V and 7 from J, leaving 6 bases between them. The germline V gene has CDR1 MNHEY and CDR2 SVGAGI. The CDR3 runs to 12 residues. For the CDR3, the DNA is TGTGCCAGCAGTTACTCGAAAGGTGAAGCTTTCTTT. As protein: CASSYSKGEAFF.